This TCR beta chain comes out of a study of T cell changes during pregnancy in multiple sclerosis. Per germline, CDR1 PRHDT and CDR2 FYEKMQ (reference sequence). This CDR3 has 14 amino acids. Trimming shortened V by 3 bases and J by 3 bases, and 10 bases separated the two germline ends. Measured with immunoSEQ multiplex PCR; TCRdb has only the in-frame clones, and not every one. The sample holds 30,000 to 40,000 clones, around 89% seen once. The TCR originated in a female donor with multiple sclerosis, enrolled in a pregnancy study. The sequencing used CD8+ T cells from peripheral blood mononuclear cells, collected in the third trimester of pregnancy. J is TRBJ2-3 and V is TRBV13, with a weak D call TRBD1 (5 bases). Here the CDR3 DNA reads TGTGCCAGCAGCTTGGGGCTAGGGACAGATACGCAGTATTTT. Translation: CASSLGLGTDTQYF.